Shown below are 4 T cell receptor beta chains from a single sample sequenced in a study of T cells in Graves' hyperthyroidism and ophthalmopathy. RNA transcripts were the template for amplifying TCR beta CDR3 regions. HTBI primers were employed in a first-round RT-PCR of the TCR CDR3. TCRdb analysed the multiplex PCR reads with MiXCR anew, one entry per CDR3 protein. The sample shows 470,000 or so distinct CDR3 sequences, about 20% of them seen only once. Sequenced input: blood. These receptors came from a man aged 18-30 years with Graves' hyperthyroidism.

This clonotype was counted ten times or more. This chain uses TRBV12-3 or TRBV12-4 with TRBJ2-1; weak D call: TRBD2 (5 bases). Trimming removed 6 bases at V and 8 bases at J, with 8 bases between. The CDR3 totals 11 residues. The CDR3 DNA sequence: TGTGCCAGCAGACGAGGGTATGAGCAGTTCTTC. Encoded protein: CASRRGYEQFF.

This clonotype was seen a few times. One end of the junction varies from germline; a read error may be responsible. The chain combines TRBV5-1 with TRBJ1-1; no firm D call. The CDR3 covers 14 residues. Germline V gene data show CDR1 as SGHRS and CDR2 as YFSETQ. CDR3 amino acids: CASSLRSLNTEACF. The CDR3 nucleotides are TGCGCCAGCAGCTTGCGGAGCTTGAACACTGAAGCTTGCTTT.

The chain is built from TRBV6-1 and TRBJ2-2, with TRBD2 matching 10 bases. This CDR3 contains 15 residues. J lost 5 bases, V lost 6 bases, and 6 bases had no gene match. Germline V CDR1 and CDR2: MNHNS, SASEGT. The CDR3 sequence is CASSLLTSGTGELFF. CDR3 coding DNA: TGTGCCAGCAGCCTACTGACTAGCGGGACCGGGGAGCTGTTTTTT.

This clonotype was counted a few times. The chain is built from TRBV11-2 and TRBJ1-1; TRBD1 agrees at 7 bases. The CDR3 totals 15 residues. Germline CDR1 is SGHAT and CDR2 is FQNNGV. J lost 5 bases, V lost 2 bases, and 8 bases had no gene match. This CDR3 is CASSLNYRGGTEAFF. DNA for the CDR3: TGTGCCAGCAGCTTAAACTACAGGGGAGGGACTGAAGCTTTCTTT.